This section outlines one T cell receptor (beta chain) sequence together with its context. Germline assignment: CDR1 SGHTA and CDR2 FQGNSA. Trimming left V 7 bases short and J 13 bases short, with 13 bases between. CDR3 length equals 11 residues. The record originates from a study of blood T cell repertoires in COVID-19. Profiled with immunoSEQ multiplex PCR; TCRdb holds only in-frame clones, not every one. The sample lists 250,000 or so clones, roughly 84% occurring once. The specimen was peripheral blood. The V call is TRBV7-2, the J call TRBJ1-4; a possible D gene is TRBD1 (5 bases). This sequence originates from a woman aged 35 to 49 who had recovered from COVID-19. In DNA, the CDR3 is TGTGCCAGCACCGGGGGTAGAGGACTGTTTTTT. Translation: CASTGGRGLFF.